This T cell receptor beta chain was captured in a study of shared T cell receptors in the human thymus. The table came from immunoSEQ multiplex PCR; TCRdb's copy has only in-frame clones and leaves some out. Altogether some 660,000 clones are present, roughly 86% being singletons, with the ten largest covering 0.0094%. The length of the CDR3 is 17 residues. V gave up 3 bases and J gave up 4 bases, with 19 bases separating them. Germline lookup yields CDR1 LNHDA and CDR2 SQIVND (reference sequence). The data were also submitted as part of a second study, on human thymus T cells. That study reports: Donors were healthy Finnish babies undergoing corrective operations for congenital heart defects. Corrective heart surgery yielded the resections from which the thymus tissue came. Use of V and J genes seemed skewed within the thymic and blood repertoires. Reports from related research described highly overlapping thymic repertoires among unrelated individuals.

The sequenced sample was thymocytes. The chain carries TRBV19 and TRBJ1-5; no clear D gene. This TCR came from a boy in the first two years of life with a congenital heart defect. The CDR3 coding sequence is TGTGCCAGTAGTATTGTCCCAAGGACTCCGGTAAATCAGCCCCAGCATTTT. Protein sequence: CASSIVPRTPVNQPQHF.